Presented here are 10 T cell receptor beta chains from one specimen sequenced in a study of CD8+CD57+ T cells in acquired aplastic anemia. Patients picked for sequencing had shown CD8+CD57+ cell expansion detected by flow cytometry. Profiles of TCR beta VDJ and CDR3 were generated from a genomic DNA template. In TCRdb, the reads were re-called with MiXCR into one record per CDR3 protein. The sample consists of about 160,000 distinct CDR3 sequences, about 48% of them appearing once. The sample consisted of sorted CD4+, CD8+, or CD8+CD57+ T cells (not recorded which) from PBMCs. These TCRs come from a human donor with aplastic anemia.

CDR3 nucleotides: TGTGCCACCAGCTCTAAAGAGACCCAGTACTTC. As protein: CATSSKETQYF. V gene TRBV24-1 combines with J gene TRBJ2-5, with unresolved D. This CDR3 has 11 residues. The V end was cut by 7 bases, the J end by 3 bases, with 5 bases between. Germline V lookup: CDR1 KGHDR, CDR2 SFDVKD.

The chain has TRBV10-3 and TRBJ2-6; D possibly corresponds to TRBD1 (6 bases). Germline-derived CDR1 and CDR2 are ENHRY and SYGVKD. V was shortened by 10 bases and J by 5 bases, with 21 bases between the two germline ends. The length of the CDR3 is 16 residues. CDR3 nucleotide sequence: TGTGCCAGCAGAAACGGGGACACTCTCTGGGCCAACGTCCTGACTTTC. Residues: CASRNGDTLWANVLTF.

This clonotype was counted a single time. The chain carries TRBV12-3 or TRBV12-4 and TRBJ1-5; no reliable D call. CDR3 length equals 13 residues. Trimming removed 4 bases from V and 11 bases from J, with 15 bases in between. The CDR3 spells CASSSDPPETQHF. The CDR3 DNA reads TGTGCCAGCAGTTCGGACCCCCCAGAGACCCAGCATTTT.

This clonotype was seen at least ten times. This chain uses TRBV5-1 with TRBJ2-1; 7 positions agree with TRBD1. The CDR3 length is 15 residues. CDR1 is SGHRS, CDR2 YFSETQ, per germline. The V gene end was trimmed by 0 bases and the J gene end by 2 bases; junction bases not matched to a gene: 2. This CDR3 is CASSLEGATYNEQFF. CDR3 DNA sequence: TGCGCCAGCAGCTTGGAGGGGGCCACCTACAATGAGCAGTTCTTC. Full variable domain (outside the CDR3, taken from reference TRBV5-1 and TRBJ2-1): KAGVTQTPRYLIKTRGQQVTLSCSPISGHRSVSWYQQTPGQGLQFLFEYFSETQRNKGNFPGRFSGRQFSNSRSEMNVSTLELGDSALYLCASSLEGATYNEQFFGPGTRLTVL.

The chain links TRBV7-2 to TRBJ1-4, with D hard to call. The CDR3 totals 12 residues. V was trimmed by 5 bases and J by 8 bases, leaving 9 bases between them. CDR1 is SGHTA, CDR2 FQGNSA, per germline. CDR3 DNA: TGTGCCAGCAGCATATTCGGGGAAAAACTGTTTTTT. Translating gives CASSIFGEKLFF. Together with reference TRBV7-2 and TRBJ1-4, the CDR3 gives the full variable domain: GAGVSQSPSNKVTEKGKDVELRCDPISGHTALYWYRQSLGQGLEFLIYFQGNSAPDKSGLPSDRFSAERTGGSVSTLTIQRTQQEDSAVYLCASSIFGEKLFFGSGTQLSVL.

The genes are TRBV12-3 or TRBV12-4 and TRBJ1-2, with 7 bases that match TRBD1. The V segment lost 4 bases and the J segment 6 bases; nucleotides outside the gene matches: 2. The CDR3 totals 12 residues. CDR3: CASSSQGNGYTF. CDR3 nucleotide sequence: TGTGCCAGCAGTTCACAGGGGAATGGCTACACCTTC.

V gene TRBV9 combines with J gene TRBJ2-1, with TRBD2 matching 14 bases. The CDR3 runs to 17 residues. CDR1 and CDR2 (germline): SGDLS, YYNGEE. The J segment lost 0 bases and the V segment lost 2 bases, leaving 1 base of the junction unmatched. The CDR3 DNA reads TGTGCCAGCAGCGTTGGGACTAGCGGGAGCTCCTACAATGAGCAGTTCTTC. Protein: CASSVGTSGSSYNEQFF.

The chain combines TRBV25-1 with TRBJ1-1, with 7 nucleotides matching TRBD1. V was clipped by 7 bases and J by 1 base; unmatched bases: 15. This CDR3 has 17 amino acids. Germline-derived CDR1 and CDR2 are MGHDK and SYGVNS. DNA for the CDR3: TGTGCCAGCACGCCCCGTGACTACAGGGGTCGGAACACTGAAGCTTTCTTT. It is translated as CASTPRDYRGRNTEAFF.

This clonotype was seen at least ten times. The chain has TRBV29-1 and TRBJ1-2; tentative D call: TRBD1 (6 bases). The CDR3 is made up of 10 amino acids. Germline loops: CDR1 SQVTM, CDR2 ANQGSEA. Trimming removed 6 bases from V and 5 bases from J, with 7 bases in between. CDR3 residues: CSVQGYGYTF. The CDR3 bases are TGCAGCGTGCAGGGGTATGGCTACACCTTC.

The table lists this clonotype with many counts. This chain uses TRBV25-1 with TRBJ2-3; 12 bases are shared with TRBD2. Germline values: CDR1 MGHDK, CDR2 SYGVNS. With 4 bases clipped from V and 8 bases from J, the junction kept 4 bases outside the gene matches. This CDR3 is built from 14 residues. Here the CDR3 DNA reads TGTGCCAGCAGTGGACTAGCGGGAGTTGGTACGCAGTATTTT. It translates to CASSGLAGVGTQYF.